This TCR beta chain comes out of a study of blood T cell repertoires in COVID-19 (dated by TCRdb to about 2020). In terms of the full investigation: Samples from collaborators originated in the United States, Italy and Spain and spanned both the acute and convalescent phases of COVID-19. The prospective study material was composed of cDNA or gDNA derived from T cells, B-cell-depleted T cells, or PBMCs. Subjects who had been exposed to COVID-19, were actively infected with it, or had recovered from it provided the deeply sampled blood TCRbeta repertoires that made up the dataset. The repertoires were released in a freely available public database intended as a resource for research on the immune response to SARS-CoV-2. Samples came from the ongoing ImmuneRACE study (first 160 participants) plus 1,254 subjects from 6 global collaborators. Sample metadata almost always included a de-identified subject ID, COVID-19 status, age in years and sex. Where available, HLA class I and class II types were taken from metadata supplied by the sample provider and were not determined by assay-based typing.

At the junction V is shortened by 5 bases and J by 9 bases, with 14 bases in between. The CDR3 goes from the cysteine to the phenylalanine over 13 residues. The only DNA kept is the CDR3, 39 bases in frame from the first base. The germline V gene specifies WSHSY as CDR1 and SAAADI as CDR2. One collaborating source in Seattle enrolled patients while the patients were actively infected and followed the patients over time throughout the course of disease. Whole blood was collected in K2EDTA tubes by collaborating institutions according to the institutions' own protocols. For TCRbeta analysis, collaborator samples were shipped as frozen whole blood, as isolated PBMCs, or as DNA extracted from either sample type. With respect to this clone: Its antigen target is currently unknown. No quality values exist for individual bases; no much larger clone is one base distant.

Results the study describes overall, beyond this receptor: The amount of clinical and demographic metadata varied by source and participant and was provided uncurated.

The immunoSEQ Assay, a bias-controlled multiplex PCR, was used to amplify TCRbeta CDR3 regions from genomic DNA. In the paper's pipeline: The number of nucleated cells in each sample was estimated from the amplification of reference gene primers within the assay. Sequence reads were collapsed and filtered to measure the absolute abundance of every unique TCRbeta CDR3 rearrangement. For each sample, productive Simpson clonality was calculated by taking the square root of Simpson's diversity index across productive rearrangements. TCRdb provides this immuneACCESS table in a form limited to in-frame rearrangements. Some clones are lacking; in checked studies, under half of them reflect an unresolved V gene, and why the rest are absent is not known. V, J and clone size are those of that table, while D and trimming were read from the DNA. For this sample the table gives approximately 230,000 clones, of which around 88% were detected only once. The ten largest clones capture roughly 6.8% of the sample.

The rearrangement combines TRBV10-2 with TRBJ2-1, with TRBD2 as a weak D call on 5 bases. The source material was peripheral blood. The TCR was taken from a woman aged 25 to 39 with COVID-19, enrolled during active disease. The CDR3 reads as follows: CASSLLAAAEQFF. The bases are TGCGCCAGCAGTTTGCTAGCCGCGGCTGAGCAGTTCTTC.